These 5 T cell receptor beta chains originate from one sample sequenced in a study of T cell repertoires in cytomegalovirus infection. TCRdb recomputed calls from the reads with MiXCR, one row per CDR3 protein. The sample has some 940,000 distinct CDR3 sequences, around 31% seen once; the top ten hold more than 13%. Their antigen targets remain unknown. The sequenced sample was cultured CD8+ T cells from PBMCs, obtained from culture after CMV antigen stimulation. Receptor source: a human donor in good health (CMV status not recorded). Some clones in this sample may be carry-over from other donors' samples.

This chain links TRBV7-9 with TRBJ1-6, with TRBD1 matching over 10 bases. CDR3 length equals 14 residues. The trim removed 7 bases at V and 8 bases at J, leaving 5 bases unmatched. Germline CDR1 reads SEHNR; CDR2 reads FQNEAQ (reference sequence). In DNA form, the CDR3 reads TGTGCCAGCACCCCGGACAGGGGGGATTCACCCCTCCACTTT. Amino acids: CASTPDRGDSPLHF.

V gene TRBV18 combines with J gene TRBJ1-5; D not resolved. CDR1 is KGHSH and CDR2 is LQKENI in the germline V gene. This CDR3 contains 17 residues. V dropped 2 bases and J dropped 1 base, with 15 bases sitting between them. The CDR3 spells CASSPGPGRISNQPQHF. The CDR3, as DNA: TGTGCCAGCTCACCAGGACCCGGACGAATAAGCAATCAGCCCCAGCATTTT.

This chain joins TRBV18 and TRBJ2-1, with 10 positions matching TRBD1. Per the germline V gene, CDR1 is KGHSH and CDR2 is LQKENI. The CDR3 spans 15 residues. V lost 0 bases to trimming and J lost 6 bases; unmatched junction nucleotides: 2. The CDR3 nucleotides are TGTGCCAGCTCACCACCGGGACAGGGGAGCAATGAGCAGTTCTTC. This gives the protein CASSPPGQGSNEQFF. Complete variable domain (other parts from reference TRBV18 and TRBJ2-1): NAGVMQNPRHLVRRRGQEARLRCSPMKGHSHVYWYRQLPEEGLKFMVYLQKENIIDESGMPKERFSAEFPKEGPSILRIQQVVRGDSAAYFCASSPPGQGSNEQFFGPGTRLTVL.

This clonotype was detected a few times. This chain connects TRBV14 to TRBJ2-7; 8 bases agree with TRBD2. From germline, CDR1 is SGHDN and CDR2 FVKESK. J was trimmed by 3 bases and V by 0 bases; bases with no gene match: 7. The CDR3 length is 16 residues. The chain's CDR3 is CASSQDLGGGFYEQYF. The CDR3 nucleotides are TGTGCCAGCAGCCAAGATCTCGGGGGGGGGTTCTACGAGCAGTACTTC.

Ten or more counts support this clonotype. The chain uses TRBV7-9 and TRBJ1-5; the match to TRBD1 covers 7 bases. Germline V lookup: CDR1 SEHNR, CDR2 FQNEAQ (reference sequence). The CDR3 is 16 residues long. V lost 1 base, J lost 4 bases, and 7 bases stayed unmatched. CDR3 sequence: CASSLGDREVNQPQHF. The CDR3 nucleotides read TGTGCCAGCAGCTTAGGCGACAGGGAGGTTAATCAGCCCCAGCATTTT.